Presented here are 20 T cell receptor beta chains from one specimen sequenced in a study of cytomegalovirus exposure and HLA in healthy donors. A multiplex PCR was run with 60 Vbeta primers and 13 Jbeta primers. Sequencing was performed with immunoSEQ multiplex PCR; in TCRdb, only in-frame clones are kept and a portion is missing. The sample includes some 160,000 clones, approximately 86% of them seen just once. Material for sequencing was PBMCs. These receptors came from a woman between 18 and 29 years old in good health and CMV-seronegative.

The chain recombines TRBV4-2 with TRBJ2-7; 7 bases agree with TRBD2. The CDR3 loop spans 16 amino acids. CDR1 LGHNA and CDR2 YNFKEQ come from the germline V gene. V was clipped by 0 bases and J by 4 bases; unmatched bases: 9. DNA of the CDR3: TGTGCCAGCAGCCAAGATCTGTGGACGGGGGGATACGAGCAGTACTTC. Translation gives CASSQDLWTGGYEQYF.

J is TRBJ2-3 and V is TRBV5-1; weak D call: TRBD2 (5 bases). Trimming removed 4 bases at V and 0 bases at J, with 18 bases between. Looked up from germline, CDR1 is SGHRS and CDR2 is YFSETQ. The CDR3 has 17 amino acids. CDR3 in DNA: TGCGCCAGCAGCCCGGAAGGCGGGCCCGCTAGCACAGATACGCAGTATTTT. Translation gives CASSPEGGPASTDTQYF. Filled out from reference TRBV5-1 and TRBJ2-3, the complete variable domain reads KAGVTQTPRYLIKTRGQQVTLSCSPISGHRSVSWYQQTPGQGLQFLFEYFSETQRNKGNFPGRFSGRQFSNSRSEMNVSTLELGDSALYLCASSPEGGPASTDTQYFGPGTRLTVL.

J is TRBJ1-1 and V is TRBV4-2; TRBD1 is a possible D gene (6 bases). The germline V gene has CDR1 LGHNA and CDR2 YNFKEQ. V was shortened by 4 bases and J by 5 bases, with 14 bases between the two germline ends. This CDR3 spans 14 amino acids. The CDR3 spells CASSPQGEGTEAFF. Here the CDR3 DNA reads TGTGCCAGCAGCCCACAGGGTGAGGGAACTGAAGCTTTCTTT.

The chain uses TRBV25-1 and TRBJ1-2; TRBD1 matches 10 bases. Trimming at V came to 7 bases and at J to 6 bases, leaving 5 bases not matched to a gene. This CDR3 has 13 amino acids. The V gene's germline CDR1 is MGHDK and CDR2 SYGVNS. Here the CDR3 DNA reads TGTGCCAGCAACCGACAGGGGGCTGATGGCTACACCTTC. Its protein product is CASNRQGADGYTF.

V gene TRBV7-2 combines with J gene TRBJ2-1, with D possibly TRBD2 on 6 matching bases. This CDR3 comprises 15 residues. The germline gives CDR1 SGHTA, CDR2 FQGNSA. With 1 base removed from V and 1 base from J, the gap between germline ends came to 8 bases. CDR3 residues: CASSLGRGSYNEQFF. DNA for the CDR3: TGTGCCAGCAGCTTAGGGAGGGGTTCCTACAATGAGCAGTTCTTC.

The chain couples TRBV29-1 to TRBJ1-2; TRBD1 matches at 8 bases. The V segment lost 4 bases and the J segment 3 bases; nucleotides outside the gene matches: 4. The CDR3 consists of 13 residues. Germline V gene lookup returns CDR1 SQVTM and CDR2 ANQGSEA. DNA of the CDR3: TGCAGCGTTGCTCGGGGACAGGACTATGGCTACACCTTC. Amino acid sequence: CSVARGQDYGYTF.

The J gene is TRBJ2-4, the V gene TRBV4-1; perhaps TRBD2 as D (6 bases). This CDR3 is built from 15 residues. Germline V gives CDR1 MGHRA, CDR2 YSYEKL. The V gene lost 4 bases and the J gene lost 1 base, with 11 bases spanning the gap. CDR3: CASSRLGGAKNIQYF. As DNA, the CDR3 is TGCGCCAGCAGCCGGTTAGGAGGGGCCAAAAACATTCAGTACTTC.

This clone was picked up one time. A read error is possible here, since a much larger clone lies one base away. Different DNA sequences within this sample yield the same CDR3. The V call is TRBV6-1, the J call TRBJ2-5; D perhaps matches TRBD2 (6 bases). Trimming removed 6 bases at V and 1 base at J, with 9 bases between. Germline values: CDR1 MNHNS, CDR2 SASEGT. The CDR3 contains 13 residues. CDR3 sequence: CASSREAQETQYF. CDR3 sequence (DNA): TGTGCCAGCAGCAGGGAGGCCCAAGAGACCCAGTACTTC.

The CDR3, as DNA: TGTGCCAGCAGTTTTCGGGGCTACGAGCAGTACTTC. Its protein is CASSFRGYEQYF. The genes are TRBV28 and TRBJ2-7; a weak D match, TRBD2 (5 bases). Trimming pared 3 bases from V and 3 bases from J, leaving 6 bases between. This CDR3 contains 12 residues. Germline loops: CDR1 MDHEN, CDR2 SYDVKM.

The chain combines TRBV27 with TRBJ2-1; a weak D match, TRBD2 (6 bases). Germline CDR1 reads MNHEY; CDR2 reads SMNVEV (reference sequence). The ends were cut back, 3 bases at V and 6 bases at J, with 9 bases in the middle. There are 13 residues in the CDR3. The CDR3 DNA reads TGTGCCAGCAGTTTCGGGACTCTCAATGAGCAGTTCTTC. Its translation is CASSFGTLNEQFF.

The CDR3, as DNA: TGTGCCAGCAGTGAAGCGCGTTCTTCCCTCCACTTT. Its protein product is CASSEARSSLHF. This rearrangement joins TRBV2 to TRBJ1-6, with D uncertain. The CDR3 contains 12 residues. From germline, CDR1 is SNHLY and CDR2 FYNNEI. V shed 0 bases and J shed 14 bases, with 8 bases lying between them.

The V gene is TRBV11-2, the J gene TRBJ2-7; TRBD1 might be the D (6 bases). CDR1 is SGHAT and CDR2 is FQNNGV in the germline V gene. This CDR3 has 15 residues. V was trimmed by 7 bases and J by 2 bases, leaving 18 bases between them. The DNA of the CDR3 is TGTGCCAGCACGTGGGCGTTGGGGGCCACCTACGAGCAGTACTTC. The encoded protein is CASTWALGATYEQYF. Combining the CDR3 with reference TRBV11-2 and TRBJ2-7 gives the whole variable domain EAGVAQSPRYKIIEKRQSVAFWCNPISGHATLYWYQQILGQGPKLLIQFQNNGVVDDSQLPKDRFSAERLKGVDSTLKIQPAKLEDSAVYLCASTWALGATYEQYFGPGTRLTVT.

This clone was detected only a few times. This CDR3 is CASSYGQGGLYEQYF. The DNA of the CDR3 is TGTGCCAGCAGTTACGGACAGGGCGGACTCTACGAGCAGTACTTC. The rearrangement joins TRBV6-5 to TRBJ2-7; 8 bases align to TRBD1. Germline values: CDR1 MNHEY, CDR2 SVGAGI. This CDR3 is 15 amino acids long. The J segment lost 3 bases and the V segment lost 2 bases, leaving 6 bases of the junction unmatched.

This clone appeared once. The V call is TRBV6-1, the J call TRBJ1-5; 7 positions agree with TRBD1. Trimming at V came to 5 bases and at J to 6 bases, leaving 7 bases not matched to a gene. The CDR3 is 14 residues long. Germline V gives CDR1 MNHNS, CDR2 SASEGT. CDR3 DNA sequence: TGTGCCAGCAGTAAGACAGGGTATGTTCAGCCCCAGCATTTT. Translating it yields CASSKTGYVQPQHF.

V gene TRBV28 combines with J gene TRBJ1-2, with D possibly being TRBD1 (6 bases). The length of the CDR3 is 16 residues. V was clipped by 4 bases and J by 5 bases, with 20 bases between them. The germline V gene has CDR1 MDHEN and CDR2 SYDVKM. The CDR3 sequence is CASSSPRMDSAYGYTF. In DNA form, the CDR3 reads TGTGCCAGCAGTTCCCCCAGGATGGACAGCGCTTATGGCTACACCTTC.

The chain couples TRBV9 to TRBJ2-1, with 10 bases aligning to TRBD1. This CDR3 has 14 amino acids. Trimming cost V 4 bases and J 15 bases; bases outside gene matches: 13. Germline V gene sequence: CDR1 SGDLS, CDR2 YYNGEE. The CDR3 loop reads CASSPGTGDPRAFF. The CDR3, as DNA: TGTGCCAGCAGCCCCGGGACAGGGGACCCCCGGGCGTTCTTC.

V is TRBV19 and J is TRBJ2-3; 14 bases are a match to TRBD2. Germline lookup yields CDR1 LNHDA and CDR2 SQIVND (reference sequence). The CDR3 spans 15 residues. V gave up 8 bases and J gave up 6 bases; unmatched junction bases: 7. The CDR3 loop reads CASQHRLAGGDTQYF. CDR3 nucleotides: TGTGCCAGTCAACATCGACTAGCGGGGGGGGATACGCAGTATTTT.

The J gene is TRBJ2-7, the V gene TRBV19, with D possibly matching TRBD1 (6 bases). This CDR3 comprises 16 residues. Trimming left V 9 bases short and J 0 bases short, with 21 bases between. Germline V gives CDR1 LNHDA, CDR2 SQIVND (reference sequence). The CDR3, as DNA: TGTGCCAGATGGGATGCCAGGGGCTTTAGCTCCTACGAGCAGTACTTC. Residues: CARWDARGFSSYEQYF. Supplemented by reference TRBV19 and TRBJ2-7, the full variable domain reads DGGITQSPKYLFRKEGQNVTLSCEQNLNHDAMYWYRQDPGQGLRLIYYSQIVNDFQKGDIAEGYSVSREKKESFPLTVTSAQKNPTAFYLCARWDARGFSSYEQYFGPGTRLTVT.

This chain connects TRBV21-1 to TRBJ2-5; no check of the table's D call, TRBD2, against the DNA was made. TRBV21-1 is an annotated pseudogene. CDR3 length: 19 amino acids. The CDR3 nucleotides are TGTGCCAGCATCGAAAAGTGCGGGGGGCAGCCCAAGGTCCAAGAGACCCAGTACTTC. As protein: CASIEKCGGQPKVQETQYF.

The rearrangement uses TRBV29-1 and TRBJ1-1; D call uncertain. Germline CDR1 is SQVTM and CDR2 is ANQGSEA. Trimming pared 7 bases from V and 4 bases from J, leaving 13 bases between. The CDR3 spans 12 residues. The CDR3: CSAQDSATEAFF. DNA for the CDR3: TGCAGCGCCCAGGATTCAGCCACTGAAGCTTTCTTT.